Listed below are T cell receptor beta chains from one sample, sequenced in a study of response to subunit inactivated influenza vaccine. A single record per CDR3 protein comes from TCRdb applying MiXCR to the RT-PCR reads. The sample has 180,000 or so distinct CDR3 sequences, 10% to 15% seen once. The same data also contributed to another study, on T cells expressing NK-cell markers.

Material: CD8+ T cells sorted from PBMCs, obtained 11 to 12 days after vaccination. All receptors derive from a man aged 45-60 years who received an inactivated influenza vaccine. Each CDR3 is given with its conserved first and last residue. The D gene is left open where the match is weak. Clone sizes are given selectively: once, few, many, or a class where the clone is expanded.

j_call d_call v_call clone_size cdr3_nt cdr3_aa
TRBJ2-3 TRBD2 TRBV29-1 few TGCAGCGTTGAACCCCGACTAGCGGTGAGCACAGATACGCAGTATTTT CSVEPRLAVSTDTQYF
TRBJ2-6 TRBD1 TRBV4-3 NA TGCGCCAGCAGCCAAGGAGCCCCTACAGGGGGGCCCGGGGCCAACGTCCTGACTTTC CASSQGAPTGGPGANVLTF
TRBJ1-2 NA TRBV12-3/TRBV12-4 few TGTGCCAGCAGTTTAGGGAGCTCGGTAGGCTACACCTTC CASSLGSSVGYTF
TRBJ1-5 NA TRBV7-9 NA TGTGCCAGCAGCTTAGGGGTTTGGCCCCAGCATTTT CASSLGVWPQHF
TRBJ2-3 TRBD2 TRBV15 few TGTGCCACCAGCAGTACCCGAGGACTAGCGGGACTAGATACGCAGTATTTT CATSSTRGLAGLDTQYF
TRBJ2-1 TRBD2 TRBV10-3 NA TGTGTCATCAGTAGGTTAGCGGGAGGGCCGGTCGGCAATGAGCAGTTCTTC CVISRLAGGPVGNEQFF
TRBJ2-7 NA TRBV6-5 NA TGTGCCAGCAGTTACTCGAAACAATTCTACGAGCAGTACTTC CASSYSKQFYEQYF
TRBJ2-7 TRBD1 TRBV15 few TGTGCCACCAGCCGGACAGGGGCGACCTACGAGCAGTACTTC CATSRTGATYEQYF
TRBJ2-1 TRBD2 TRBV9 NA TGTGCCAGCAGCGTATCTCTAGCGGCAGAACGGGATGAGCAGTTCTTC CASSVSLAAERDEQFF
TRBJ2-3 TRBD1 TRBV4-1 many TGCGCCAGCAGCACCCAGGACAGGGACACAGATACGCAGTATTTT CASSTQDRDTDTQYF
TRBJ2-2 NA TRBV2 NA TGTGCCAGCAGTGAAGGGTATGGATCCGGGGAGCTGTTTTTT CASSEGYGSGELFF
TRBJ1-1 NA TRBV7-9 NA TGTGCCAGCAGCTTAGTGTCCGGGCTGAACACTGAAGCTTTCTTT CASSLVSGLNTEAFF
TRBJ1-1 NA TRBV12-3/TRBV12-4 many TGTGCCAGCAGTTTAATGGTAGTGAACACTGAAGCTTTCTTT CASSLMVVNTEAFF
TRBJ1-2 TRBD1 TRBV25-1 many TGTGCCAGCAGTGAATCCGGACAGGTTGGGTATGGCTACACCTTC CASSESGQVGYGYTF
TRBJ2-3 TRBD2 TRBV4-2 NA TGTGCCAGCAGCCAGGGAGCGGGGACCACAGATACGCAGTATTTT CASSQGAGTTDTQYF
TRBJ2-1 NA TRBV9 NA TGTGCCAGCAGCGCAATAGCGTTAAGCTCCTACAATGAGCAGTTCTTC CASSAIALSSYNEQFF
TRBJ1-5 NA TRBV6-1 few TGTGCCGGCAATCAGGGTTCCCCTAATCAGCCCCAGCATTTT CAGNQGSPNQPQHF
TRBJ1-6 NA TRBV6-1 few TGTGCCAGCAGTCCCTACTCCGGGTCTAATTCACCCCTCCACTTT CASSPYSGSNSPLHF
TRBJ1-2 NA TRBV19 NA TGTGCCAGTAGGATGGGGACGGTGAACGGCTACACCTTC CASRMGTVNGYTF
TRBJ2-1 NA TRBV28 NA TGTGCCAGCAGTTCCCACCCCCGCGATGAGCAGTTCTTC CASSSHPRDEQFF
TRBJ2-1 TRBD2 TRBV2 NA TGTGCCAGCACTTACTGGGCGGGAGAGGGGAATGAGCAGTTCTTC CASTYWAGEGNEQFF
TRBJ2-7 NA TRBV7-9 NA TGTGCCAGCAGCTTAGGGTTGCGCCGGGACGAGTCCTACGAGCAGTACTTC CASSLGLRRDESYEQYF
TRBJ1-2 TRBD1 TRBV20-1 NA TGCAGTTTTGGACAGGGCTATGGCTACACCTTC CSFGQGYGYTF
TRBJ2-7 NA TRBV20-1 NA TGCAGTGCTAGTTATTCCGGGCAGCATAGCTCCTACGAGCAGTACTTC CSASYSGQHSSYEQYF
TRBJ2-7 TRBD1 TRBV2 NA TGTGCCAGCCGCCACAGGGGGAATGCGGGGGAGCAGTACTTC CASRHRGNAGEQYF
TRBJ2-3 NA TRBV5-1 few TGCGCCAGCAGCTCCCCCCCAGCGGTACTTAGCACAGATACGCAGTATTTT CASSSPPAVLSTDTQYF
TRBJ2-3 NA TRBV12-3/TRBV12-4 few TGTGCCAGCGGGTTGACTACGCAGTATTTT CASGLTTQYF